The 8 T cell receptor beta chains presented below share a single source sample, sequenced in a study of beta chain features in type 1 diabetes. Findings of the study overall: There was a moderate but significant shortening of TCRB CDR3s in all four CD4+ subsets of Type 1 diabetes patients.

Their antigens are not known. Expressed TCRB transcripts were sequenced after all isolated RNA was converted to cDNA. The table came from immunoSEQ multiplex PCR; TCRdb's copy has only in-frame clones and leaves some out. The table has roughly 730,000 clones, about an eighth seen once. The specimen sequenced was naive CD4+ T cells from blood. The receptors were gathered from a man between 18 and 29 years old with type 1 diabetes.

This clone has a handful of counts. The chain employs TRBV6-5 and TRBJ2-7; D tentatively reads TRBD1 or TRBD2 (5 bases each). CDR3 length equals 13 residues. V lost 2 bases and J lost 6, with 11 bases in between. CDR1 is MNHEY, CDR2 SVGAGI, per germline. The CDR3 nucleotides read TGTGCCAGCAGTTACCGAGGGGCAGTCGAGCAGTACTTC. Amino acids: CASSYRGAVEQYF.

This clone was recorded a few times. The rearrangement uses TRBV6-5 and TRBJ1-6; D unresolved. Germline V gives CDR1 MNHEY, CDR2 SVGAGI. This CDR3 comprises 15 residues. V was shortened by 2 bases and J by 11 bases, with 16 bases between the two germline ends. CDR3 nucleotide sequence: TGTGCCAGCAGTTACAGCTACGGATCTACTACACCCCTCCACTTT. Translating it yields CASSYSYGSTTPLHF.

This clone came up a few times. The chain links TRBV10-3 to TRBJ2-7; tentatively, D is TRBD1 (6 bases). This CDR3 contains 15 residues. Deletions cut 3 bases from V and 1 base from J, with 13 bases between. Germline CDR1 and CDR2: ENHRY and SYGVKD. The CDR3: CAISDRLTGSYEQYF. The CDR3 bases are TGTGCCATCAGTGACCGGCTAACAGGGTCCTACGAGCAGTACTTC.

This clone came up a few times. The genes are TRBV6-6 and TRBJ1-2, with D perhaps matching TRBD1 (5 bases). The CDR3 is 14 residues long. Germline-derived CDR1 and CDR2 are MNHNY and SVGAGI (reference sequence). V was trimmed by 2 bases and J by 7 bases, leaving 14 bases between them. This CDR3 reads CASSYDAGNIGYTF. The CDR3 coding sequence is TGTGCCAGCAGTTACGATGCAGGGAACATTGGCTACACCTTC.

This clone has only a few counts. The rearrangement joins TRBV4-3 to TRBJ2-3; D uncertain. CDR3 length equals 14 residues. Trimming removed 3 bases at V and 4 bases at J, with 11 bases between. Germline V gene data show CDR1 as LGHNA and CDR2 as YSLEER. The CDR3 protein is CASSHNLVADTQYF. The CDR3 DNA reads TGCGCCAGCAGCCATAACTTAGTGGCAGATACGCAGTATTTT.

The chain has TRBV28 and TRBJ1-6; tentative D call: TRBD1 (5 bases). The CDR3 spans 14 residues. In germline, CDR1 is MDHEN, CDR2 SYDVKM. V was shortened by 7 bases and J by 6 bases, with 13 bases between the two germline ends. CDR3 coding DNA: TGTGCCAGCACCGCCGGGGACCGTAATTCACCCCTCCACTTT. The encoded protein is CASTAGDRNSPLHF.

The chain employs TRBV7-2 and TRBJ1-2, with D unresolved. This CDR3 is built from 15 residues. V was clipped by 5 bases and J by 0 bases, with 13 bases between them. CDR1 is SGHTA, CDR2 FQGNSA, per germline. CDR3 residues: CASSQTPYTNYGYTF. The CDR3 nucleotides are TGTGCCAGCAGCCAGACCCCTTATACTAACTATGGCTACACCTTC.

There are a few counts of this clone. The genes are TRBV4-1 and TRBJ2-3; D uncertain. Trimming took off 1 base at V and 4 bases at J, with 6 bases between the two ends. Germline CDR1 MGHRA, CDR2 YSYEKL. The CDR3 is 13 residues long. In DNA, the CDR3 is TGCGCCAGCAGCCAAGCCCTCGCAGATACGCAGTATTTT. Protein product: CASSQALADTQYF.